Listed below are T cell receptor beta chains from one sample, sequenced in a study of response to subunit inactivated influenza vaccine. MiXCR, applied by TCRdb to the RT-PCR reads, yields one record per CDR3 protein. In the table there are about 780,000 distinct CDR3 sequences, roughly 18% of which are singletons. Sequenced material: PBMCs from blood, taken approximately 5 days after vaccination. Receptor source: a man over 45 who received an inactivated influenza vaccine. Each CDR3 is given with its conserved first and last residue. D genes are given only for firm matches. Rows may omit the clone size; those that give it use once, few, many or a size class.

abundance: .
v_gene: TRBV20-1
j_gene: TRBJ1-4
d_gene: .
CDR3nt: TGCAGTGCTAGATCTCAAGGGAATGAAAAACTGTTTTTT
CDR3aa: CSARSQGNEKLFF

abundance: few
v_gene: TRBV5-1
j_gene: TRBJ2-2
d_gene: TRBD1
CDR3nt: TGCGCCAGCAGGGACAGGGTCGGCACCGGGGAGCTGTTTTTT
CDR3aa: CASRDRVGTGELFF

abundance: .
v_gene: TRBV12-3/TRBV12-4
j_gene: TRBJ1-2
d_gene: .
CDR3nt: TGTGCCAGCAGCTTGGCGTCCGGGCCCTATGGCTACACCTTC
CDR3aa: CASSLASGPYGYTF

abundance: .
v_gene: TRBV12-3/TRBV12-4
j_gene: TRBJ1-5
d_gene: .
CDR3nt: TGTGCCAGCAGCCTAGAGGGGGGGCGTCAGCCCCAGCATTTT
CDR3aa: CASSLEGGRQPQHF

abundance: .
v_gene: TRBV7-9
j_gene: TRBJ2-3
d_gene: .
CDR3nt: TGTGCCAGCAGCACATGGACAATAAGCAGCACAGATACGCAGTATTTT
CDR3aa: CASSTWTISSTDTQYF

abundance: many
v_gene: TRBV5-1
j_gene: TRBJ2-7
d_gene: .
CDR3nt: TGCGCCAGCAGCTTGGGTGGCAGGGACTCCTACGAGCAGTACTTC
CDR3aa: CASSLGGRDSYEQYF

abundance: .
v_gene: TRBV6-2/TRBV6-3
j_gene: TRBJ2-7
d_gene: TRBD1
CDR3nt: TGTGCCAGCAGTTATCCGACACAGGGGGAGGTGGTCTACGAGCAGTACTTC
CDR3aa: CASSYPTQGEVVYEQYF

abundance: few
v_gene: TRBV7-8
j_gene: TRBJ2-1
d_gene: TRBD2
CDR3nt: TGTGCCAGCAGCTTAACTAGCGGGGGTAACTACAATGAGCAGTTCTTC
CDR3aa: CASSLTSGGNYNEQFF

abundance: few
v_gene: TRBV20-1
j_gene: TRBJ2-7
d_gene: .
CDR3nt: TGCAGTGCTAGAGGCGACACGTGGATAGGGTACGAGCAGTACTTC
CDR3aa: CSARGDTWIGYEQYF

abundance: .
v_gene: TRBV29-1
j_gene: TRBJ2-5
d_gene: .
CDR3nt: TGCAGCGTGACAAGGTCGGGTGGAGAGACCCAGTACTTC
CDR3aa: CSVTRSGGETQYF

abundance: few
v_gene: TRBV11-2
j_gene: TRBJ2-7
d_gene: .
CDR3nt: TGTGCCAGCAGCTTAGGGGGGACGGCGAGATACGAGCAGTACTTC
CDR3aa: CASSLGGTARYEQYF

abundance: .
v_gene: TRBV20-1
j_gene: TRBJ1-2
d_gene: .
CDR3nt: TGCAGTGCTAAGAAGGGGCAAGACTATGGCTACACCTTC
CDR3aa: CSAKKGQDYGYTF

abundance: many
v_gene: TRBV7-6
j_gene: TRBJ2-2
d_gene: .
CDR3nt: TGTGCCAGCAGCTTAGCGGGTTTTGGCGGGGCGAACACCGGGGAGCTGTTTTTT
CDR3aa: CASSLAGFGGANTGELFF

abundance: .
v_gene: TRBV10-3
j_gene: TRBJ2-1
d_gene: TRBD2
CDR3nt: TGTGCCATCAGTCGGACTAGCGGGAGTATGGTTAGGAGCTCCTACAATGAGCAGTTCTTC
CDR3aa: CAISRTSGSMVRSSYNEQFF

abundance: .
v_gene: TRBV2
j_gene: TRBJ2-5
d_gene: .
CDR3nt: TGTGCCAGCAGTACGGTAGAGACCCAGTACTTC
CDR3aa: CASSTVETQYF

abundance: many
v_gene: TRBV12-3/TRBV12-4
j_gene: TRBJ2-1
d_gene: .
CDR3nt: TGTGCCAGCAGCTTTATCAATGAGCAGTTCTTC
CDR3aa: CASSFINEQFF

abundance: .
v_gene: TRBV10-3
j_gene: TRBJ2-2
d_gene: TRBD2
CDR3nt: TGTGCCATCAGTGATTGGACTAGCGGGAGAACCGGGGAGCTGTTTTTT
CDR3aa: CAISDWTSGRTGELFF

abundance: few
v_gene: TRBV20-1
j_gene: TRBJ2-2
d_gene: .
CDR3nt: TGCAGTGCTCCGACGATTACAGGGTTCGGGGAGCTGTTTTTT
CDR3aa: CSAPTITGFGELFF

abundance: .
v_gene: TRBV20-1
j_gene: TRBJ2-1
d_gene: TRBD2
CDR3nt: TGCAGTGCTAGTGTGGCGGGAGGGCTCAGCTCCTACAATGAGCAGTTCTTC
CDR3aa: CSASVAGGLSSYNEQFF

abundance: .
v_gene: TRBV7-2
j_gene: TRBJ2-3
d_gene: TRBD2
CDR3nt: TGTGCCAGCAGCCCTACCGGGGGGAATACGCAGTATTTT
CDR3aa: CASSPTGGNTQYF

abundance: few
v_gene: TRBV7-3
j_gene: TRBJ2-1
d_gene: TRBD1
CDR3nt: TGTGCCAGCAGCTTAGGGACAGGGCGTGAGCAGTTCTTC
CDR3aa: CASSLGTGREQFF

abundance: .
v_gene: TRBV18
j_gene: TRBJ2-5
d_gene: TRBD1
CDR3nt: TGTGCCAGCTCACCACGGGTGACAGGGGGTAAAGAGACCCAGTACTTC
CDR3aa: CASSPRVTGGKETQYF

abundance: .
v_gene: TRBV12-3/TRBV12-4
j_gene: TRBJ1-5
d_gene: .
CDR3nt: TGTGCCAGCAGTTTGGAGGGAATCAGCAATCAGCCCCAGCATTTT
CDR3aa: CASSLEGISNQPQHF

abundance: many
v_gene: TRBV20-1
j_gene: TRBJ2-2
d_gene: .
CDR3nt: TGCAGTGCCCCGGACAGTCCGAACACCGGGGAGCTGTTTTTT
CDR3aa: CSAPDSPNTGELFF

abundance: few
v_gene: TRBV5-8
j_gene: TRBJ2-3
d_gene: .
CDR3nt: TGTGCCAGCAGCCGACCCAGACCTCAGTATTTT
CDR3aa: CASSRPRPQYF

abundance: few
v_gene: TRBV28
j_gene: TRBJ2-7
d_gene: TRBD2
CDR3nt: TGTGCCAGCAGTATCCTCGGGACTAGCGGACCCTCCTACGAGCAGTACTTC
CDR3aa: CASSILGTSGPSYEQYF

abundance: many
v_gene: TRBV12-3/TRBV12-4
j_gene: TRBJ2-1
d_gene: .
CDR3nt: TGTGCCAGCAGTTTAGAGCCCATGTCCTACAATGAGCAGTTCTTC
CDR3aa: CASSLEPMSYNEQFF

abundance: .
v_gene: TRBV20-1
j_gene: TRBJ2-5
d_gene: .
CDR3nt: TGCAGTGCTACCCCTTTCCGGGGTTCCCAAGAGACCCAGTACTTC
CDR3aa: CSATPFRGSQETQYF